The rows below give T cell receptor beta chains drawn from one sample of a study of CD8 T cells in Susac syndrome. Each CDR3 protein is one row after TCRdb ran MiXCR on the immunoSEQ multiplex PCR reads. The sample has fewer than 150,000 distinct CDR3 sequences, around 90% seen once. The specimen sequenced was CD8+ T cells from PBMCs. The origin of the receptors is a human donor with multiple sclerosis. CDR3s include the opening cysteine and the closing phenylalanine or tryptophan. The D gene is left open where the match is weak. Part of the rows lack a size; the others show once, few, many or a class for expanded clones.

TRBV7-2	TRBJ1-2	.	TRBD1	TGTGCCAGCAGCCAAACACAGGGGGACATCCATGGCTACACCTTC	CASSQTQGDIHGYTF
TRBV7-9	TRBJ2-1	.	.	TGTGCCAGCAGCTTAAGCAGCGGGTTCTACAATGAGCAGTTCTTC	CASSLSSGFYNEQFF
TRBV4-3	TRBJ2-3	.	TRBD2	TGCGCCAGCAGCCAGGGGACTAGCAGGAGCACAGATACGCAGTATTTT	CASSQGTSRSTDTQYF
TRBV5-4	TRBJ2-3	.	TRBD2	TGTGCCAGCAGCTTGGGTAGCGGGAGGGCAAGCACAGATACGCAGTATTTT	CASSLGSGRASTDTQYF
TRBV6-2/TRBV6-3	TRBJ2-1	.	.	TGTGCCAGCAGAGAGCTGACACGCGGTGAGCAGTTCTTC	CASRELTRGEQFF
TRBV4-1	TRBJ1-2	.	.	TGCGCCAGCAGCCAAGATAGTACAGGCTCGGCTGGCTACACCTTC	CASSQDSTGSAGYTF
TRBV7-8	TRBJ2-5	.	TRBD2	TGTGCCAGCAGCTTAGGACTAGCGGGAGGAGTTGGGACCCAGTACTTC	CASSLGLAGGVGTQYF
TRBV28	TRBJ2-7	.	.	TGTGCCAGCAGTTTTGGACTGCGATTGGGGGCCTCGGATGAGCAGTACTTC	CASSFGLRLGASDEQYF
TRBV6-5	TRBJ2-7	.	TRBD1	TGTGCCAGCAGTTATGGACAGGGAGGCGAGCAGTACTTC	CASSYGQGGEQYF
TRBV20-1	TRBJ2-7	.	TRBD1	TGCAGTGCACGGACAGGGGTGGGCGAGCAGTACTTC	CSARTGVGEQYF
TRBV27	TRBJ2-7	.	.	TGTGCCAGCAGTTCCGGGGCCTTGGGGGCCTACGAGCAGTACTTC	CASSSGALGAYEQYF
TRBV28	TRBJ1-2	.	.	TGTGCCAGCAGTTCAGGATATGGCTACACCTTC	CASSSGYGYTF
TRBV23-1	TRBJ1-2	.	.	TGCGCCAGCAGTCAATCGGACAGAAACTATGGCCACACCTTC	CASSQSDRNYGHTF
TRBV28	TRBJ2-2	.	.	TGTGCCAGCAGTGGTACAGGGTACACCGGGGAGCTGTTTTTT	CASSGTGYTGELFF
TRBV5-6	TRBJ2-3	.	TRBD2	TGTGCCAGCAGCTTTACTAGCGAAGGTCCCACAGATACGCAGTATTTT	CASSFTSEGPTDTQYF
TRBV30	TRBJ2-4	.	.	TGTAGGAGTAAAAACATTCAGTACTTC	CRSKNIQYF
TRBV28	TRBJ1-3	.	.	TGTGCCAGCAACACCCCCCGAGTAGGCGGGGGGTCCCCTGGAAACACCATATATTTT	CASNTPRVGGGSPGNTIYF
TRBV7-9	TRBJ2-2	.	.	TGTGCCAGCAGCTCCCGGGGTACCGGGGAGCTGTTTTTT	CASSSRGTGELFF
TRBV6-1	TRBJ2-7	.	.	TGTGCCAGCACGGGCTACGAGCAGTACTTC	CASTGYEQYF
TRBV20-1	TRBJ2-7	.	.	TGCAGTGCCAGGGACACCGACTCCTACGAGCAGTACTTC	CSARDTDSYEQYF
TRBV5-1	TRBJ2-3	.	.	TGCGCCAGCAGCATAACTGAGAGCACAGATACGCAGTATTTT	CASSITESTDTQYF
TRBV27	TRBJ2-1	.	TRBD2	TGTGCCAGCAGTTTTAGCGGGAGGGGGAATGAGCAGTTCTTC	CASSFSGRGNEQFF
TRBV15	TRBJ1-3	.	.	TGTGCCACCAGCTGGGACTCTGGAAACACCATATATTTT	CATSWDSGNTIYF
TRBV2	TRBJ2-7	.	.	TGTGCCAGCAGTGAGGCGGACATCATCGAGCAGTACTTC	CASSEADIIEQYF
TRBV13	TRBJ2-3	.	.	TGTGCCAGCAGCTTTATGGTGGGGGAATCAACGGGAGTCCCCACAGATACGCAGTATTTT	CASSFMVGESTGVPTDTQYF
TRBV29-1	TRBJ1-2	.	TRBD1	TGCAGCGTTGACCCCGGACAGGCGGGCTACACCTTC	CSVDPGQAGYTF
TRBV9	TRBJ2-7	.	TRBD2	TGTGCCAGCGGGGGGGATTCCTACGAGCAGTACTTC	CASGGDSYEQYF
TRBV6-5	TRBJ1-2	.	.	TGTGCCAGCGCGTACAGGGAGGGCTATAATGGCTACACCTTC	CASAYREGYNGYTF
TRBV19	TRBJ1-2	.	.	TGTGCCAGTAGTCAAGGTCATGATGGCTACACCTTC	CASSQGHDGYTF
TRBV28	TRBJ2-7	.	.	TGTGCCAGCAGCCTTCGAGGGGGGCTGAACGAGCAGTACTTC	CASSLRGGLNEQYF
TRBV19	TRBJ2-3	.	.	TGTGCCAGTTCGAGGTCGAGCACAGATACGCAGTATTTT	CASSRSSTDTQYF
TRBV9	TRBJ2-3	.	.	TGTGCCAGCAGCGTAGCTTCGGGGACCGGGGCCCCAGAGATTACAGATACGCAGTATTTT	CASSVASGTGAPEITDTQYF
TRBV27	TRBJ2-3	.	.	TGTGCCAGCAGTTTTTTGGGAGATACGCAGTATTTT	CASSFLGDTQYF
TRBV28	TRBJ2-4	.	TRBD2	TGTGCCAGTCGTCCGGGACTAGCGGGGGTAATAGCCAAAAACATTCAGTACTTC	CASRPGLAGVIAKNIQYF
TRBV7-9	TRBJ1-3	.	TRBD1	TGTGCCAGCAGCTTGGGGACAGAAGGAAACACCATATATTTT	CASSLGTEGNTIYF
TRBV12-3/TRBV12-4	TRBJ1-2	.	.	TGTGCCAGCAGCCCCGGGGTTGGTAACTATGGCTACACCTTC	CASSPGVGNYGYTF
TRBV7-9	TRBJ2-2	.	TRBD2	TGTGCCAGCAGCTTAAAGGCTAGCGGCGGGGAGCTGTTTTTT	CASSLKASGGELFF
TRBV6-1	TRBJ1-1	.	TRBD1	TGTGCCAGCGGGGGGGACAGCACAATGAACACTGAAGCTTTCTTT	CASGGDSTMNTEAFF
TRBV20-1	TRBJ2-2	.	TRBD1	TGCAGTGCTAGAGTACAGGGGGCGAACACCGGGGAGCTGTTTTTT	CSARVQGANTGELFF
TRBV20-1	TRBJ1-1	.	.	TGCAGTGCCCTAAATGCGGTGAGCGGGGCTGAAGCTTTCTTT	CSALNAVSGAEAFF
TRBV2	TRBJ2-7	few	.	TGTGCCATGACCCCCGCCTACGAGCAGTACTTC	CAMTPAYEQYF
TRBV3-1	TRBJ1-1	.	.	TGTGCCAGCAGCCCGAGGTGGGACACTGAAGCTTTCTTT	CASSPRWDTEAFF
TRBV4-2	TRBJ1-2	.	.	TGTGCCAGCAGCCAAGATCCACCCTGGGAGACTAACTATGGCTACACCTTC	CASSQDPPWETNYGYTF
TRBV27	TRBJ1-1	.	TRBD1	TGTGCCAGCAGTCGCTACACAGGGGGTAGAGACACTGAAGCTTTCTTT	CASSRYTGGRDTEAFF
TRBV12-5	TRBJ2-7	.	.	TGTGCCTGCCTCGACAGCTACGAGCAGTACTTC	CACLDSYEQYF
TRBV28	TRBJ2-7	once	.	TGTGCCAGCAGTTTATTGACTCTTTACGAGCAGTACTTC	CASSLLTLYEQYF
TRBV15	TRBJ2-7	.	TRBD2	TGTGCCACCAGAGCCGGGGGACTAGCGGATATTCCCTCCTACGAGCAGTACTTC	CATRAGGLADIPSYEQYF
TRBV12-3/TRBV12-4	TRBJ1-5	.	TRBD1	TGTGCCAGCAGTCTCGGACAGGCGAGCGCTCAGCCCCAGCATTTT	CASSLGQASAQPQHF
TRBV5-1	TRBJ2-7	.	TRBD1	TGCGCCAGCAGCTTGGGGACAGGGGGGACCTACGAGCAGTACTTC	CASSLGTGGTYEQYF
TRBV6-5	TRBJ2-5	.	.	TGTGCCAGCCGAATCGACAGAGAAGAGACCCAGTACTTC	CASRIDREETQYF
TRBV7-3	TRBJ2-1	.	.	TGTGCCAGCAGCTTGGGGTTTGGTTCCTACAATGAGCAGTTCTTC	CASSLGFGSYNEQFF
TRBV5-6	TRBJ1-1	.	.	TGTGCCAGCAGCTTGCTGCAGGACACTGAAGCTTTCTTT	CASSLLQDTEAFF
TRBV7-6	TRBJ1-3	once	.	TGTGCCAGCAGCCGTAGACCCCGGGACATATACACCATATATTTT	CASSRRPRDIYTIYF
TRBV27	TRBJ1-5	.	.	TGTGCCAGCAGTCTGGACTATAGCAATCAGCCCCAGCATTTT	CASSLDYSNQPQHF
TRBV29-1	TRBJ1-2	.	.	TGCAGTACTGGGAGACTGCCCTATGGCTACACCTTC	CSTGRLPYGYTF
TRBV3-1	TRBJ1-5	.	TRBD1	TGTGCCAGCAGCCAAGGGACAGGGGGCTGGAGCAATCAGCCCCAGCATTTT	CASSQGTGGWSNQPQHF